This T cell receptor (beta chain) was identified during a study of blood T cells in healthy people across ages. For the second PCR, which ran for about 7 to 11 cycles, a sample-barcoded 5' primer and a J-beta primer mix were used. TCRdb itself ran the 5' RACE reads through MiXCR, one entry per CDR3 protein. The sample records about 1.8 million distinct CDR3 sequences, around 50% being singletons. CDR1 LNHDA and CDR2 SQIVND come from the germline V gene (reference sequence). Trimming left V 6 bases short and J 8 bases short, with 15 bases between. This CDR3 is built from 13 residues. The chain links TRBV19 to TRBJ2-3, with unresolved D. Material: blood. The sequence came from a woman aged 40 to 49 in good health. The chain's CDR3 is CASSPQSWGTQYF. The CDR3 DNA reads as TGTGCCAGTAGCCCACAGTCCTGGGGTACGCAGTATTTT.